This passage covers 17 T cell receptor beta chains from one sample sequenced in a study of blood T cell repertoires in COVID-19. Sequenced by immunoSEQ multiplex PCR; TCRdb stores in-frame clones only, minus some. Seen here are 200,000 to 250,000 clones, approximately 89% observed once, and the top ten hold around 3.6%. Sequencing used PBMCs or T cells enriched from blood (not recorded which). The origin of the receptors is a woman aged 25 to 39 who had been exposed to COVID-19.

The chain employs TRBV3-1 (or the pseudogene TRBV3-2) and TRBJ2-5, with 10 nucleotides matching TRBD2. The germline V gene encodes CDR1 LGHDT and CDR2 YNNKEL (reference sequence). CDR3 length equals 16 residues. V lost 1 base and J lost 5; bases outside the gene matches: 7. The CDR3 coding sequence is TGTGCCAGCAGCCAAGCTGGAGCGGGAGGGCTGGAGACCCAGTACTTC. This codes for CASSQAGAGGLETQYF.

This clone was found once. This chain links TRBV19 with TRBJ2-3, with 7 positions matching TRBD2. CDR1 LNHDA and CDR2 SQIVND come from the germline V gene (reference sequence). J gave up 11 bases and V 7 bases, and 6 bases lay outside the gene matches. The CDR3 spans 11 residues. In nucleotides, the CDR3 is TGTGCCAGTATAAGGCGGGGGAAGCAGTATTTT. Translated, it gives CASIRRGKQYF.

The V call is TRBV19, the J call TRBJ2-1; 8 bases match TRBD2. V lost 10 bases, J lost 3 bases, and 8 bases stayed unmatched. Germline V gene lookup returns CDR1 LNHDA and CDR2 SQIVND (reference sequence). The CDR3 has 14 residues. CDR3 bases: TGTGCCACCCGGGGGGGGGCATACTACAATGAGCAGTTCTTC. It is translated as CATRGGAYYNEQFF.

The gene calls are TRBV29-1 and TRBJ2-1, with 8 bases matching TRBD2. Germline CDR1 reads SQVTM; CDR2 reads ANQGSEA. The CDR3 is 15 amino acids. The trim removed 3 bases at V and 3 bases at J, leaving 7 bases unmatched. The CDR3 DNA reads as TGCAGCGTTGAGGTGGGCGGGAGGTTCTACAATGAGCAGTTCTTC. This sequence encodes CSVEVGGRFYNEQFF.

The rearrangement uses TRBV3-1 (or the pseudogene TRBV3-2) and TRBJ2-3; maybe TRBD2 (6 bases). Trimming pared 0 bases from V and 0 bases from J, leaving 13 bases between. Germline V lookup: CDR1 LGHDT, CDR2 YNNKEL (reference sequence). This CDR3 region has 17 residues. This CDR3 is CASSQDLGTPSTDTQYF. CDR3 coding DNA: TGTGCCAGCAGCCAAGATCTGGGGACTCCGAGCACAGATACGCAGTATTTT.

J is TRBJ2-7 and V is TRBV3-1 (or the pseudogene TRBV3-2), with TRBD2 identical over 8 bases. Looked up from germline, CDR1 is LGHDT and CDR2 is YNNKEL (reference sequence). V trimming: 6 bases; J trimming: 6 bases; junction bases outside the gene matches: 7. CDR3 size: 13 residues. The CDR3 loop is CASRGAGGGEQYF. The DNA for the CDR3 is TGTGCCAGCAGGGGGGCGGGAGGAGGCGAGCAGTACTTC.

The chain links TRBV7-8 to TRBJ2-2, with D possibly being TRBD2 (6 bases). CDR1 and CDR2 (germline): SGHVS, FQNEAQ. V was trimmed by 5 bases and J by 2 bases, leaving 12 bases between them. CDR3 length: 15 amino acids. Written as DNA, the CDR3 is TGTGCCAGCAGCCCCCGGACTATAAACACCGGGGAGCTGTTTTTT. Translating gives CASSPRTINTGELFF.

This clone showed up just a few times. This chain links TRBV10-2 with TRBJ1-5; D not resolved. The V end was cut by 1 base, the J end by 7 bases, with 14 bases between. This CDR3 is 15 amino acids long. Germline loops: CDR1 WSHSY, CDR2 SAAADI. CDR3 residues: CASSEYPDRGQPQHF. CDR3 nucleotide sequence: TGCGCCAGCAGTGAGTACCCCGACCGGGGACAGCCCCAGCATTTT.

This chain uses TRBV5-6 with TRBJ2-7; perhaps TRBD1 as D (6 bases). The CDR3 consists of 17 residues. Germline assignment: CDR1 SGHDT and CDR2 YYEEEE. Trimming took off 4 bases at V and 0 bases at J, with 20 bases between the two ends. CDR3 in DNA: TGTGCCAGCAGCCTCATCGGACAGCTCAACTTCTCCTACGAGCAGTACTTC. It yields the protein CASSLIGQLNFSYEQYF.

V is TRBV7-9 and J is TRBJ2-1; D ambiguous. Germline lookup yields CDR1 SEHNR and CDR2 FQNEAQ (reference sequence). The CDR3 sequence is 14 residues long. V lost 8 bases, J lost 2 bases, and 13 bases lay in between. This chain's CDR3 is CASLIPEPYNEQFF. CDR3 coding DNA: TGTGCCAGCCTGATACCGGAGCCCTACAATGAGCAGTTCTTC.

The V gene is TRBV10-2, the J gene TRBJ1-5; D might be TRBD1 (6 bases). Trimming removed 2 bases from V and 6 bases from J, with 17 bases in between. In germline, CDR1 is WSHSY, CDR2 SAAADI. The CDR3 spans 16 residues. CDR3 bases: TGCGCCAGCAGTGAGGTGGGAGGGGTAGGGGGTCAGCCCCAGCATTTT. Translation: CASSEVGGVGGQPQHF.

This chain connects TRBV18 to TRBJ2-1; the D is unclear. With 6 bases removed from V and 9 bases from J, the gap between germline ends came to 15 bases. Germline-derived CDR1 and CDR2 are KGHSH and LQKENI. This CDR3 has 13 amino acids. The CDR3 loop is CASSDGVAPEQFF. The CDR3 coding sequence is TGTGCCAGCTCCGACGGAGTAGCCCCTGAGCAGTTCTTC.

CDR3 nucleotide sequence: TGTGCCAGCAGTACAACAGCTTTTAGCAATCAGCCCCAGCATTTT. This sequence encodes CASSTTAFSNQPQHF. V usage is TRBV21-1 and J usage is TRBJ1-5; TRBD1, the table's D call, lacks a check against the DNA. TRBV21-1 is a documented pseudogene. The CDR3 length is 15 residues.

The chain uses TRBV11-2 and TRBJ2-5; no firm D call. Trimming took 6 bases from V and 1 from J, leaving 3 bases between them. CDR3 size: 11 residues. Germline lookup yields CDR1 SGHAT and CDR2 FQNNGV. CDR3 sequence reads: CASRAQETQYF. The CDR3 DNA reads TGTGCCAGCAGGGCCCAAGAGACCCAGTACTTC.

The chain combines TRBV6-1 with TRBJ1-1, with TRBD1 matching over 8 bases. Germline values: CDR1 MNHNS, CDR2 SASEGT. CDR3 length: 13 residues. V dropped 2 bases and J dropped 7; count of bases not matched to a gene: 3. The CDR3 reads CASSESGGLEAFF. As DNA, the CDR3 is TGTGCCAGCAGTGAATCAGGGGGCCTTGAAGCTTTCTTT.

The chain is built from TRBV12-5 and TRBJ1-4, with TRBD1 matching over 7 bases. Germline CDR1 LGHNT, CDR2 FRNRAP. The junction had 7 bases not matched to a gene; V was cut back by 1 base and J by 8 bases. The CDR3 has 15 amino acids. The CDR3: CASGLASNRGEKLFF. In DNA, the CDR3 is TGTGCTAGTGGTTTGGCCTCAAACAGGGGCGAAAAACTGTTTTTT. Variable domain in full (rest from reference TRBV12-5 and TRBJ1-4): DARVTQTPRHKVTEMGQEVTMRCQPILGHNTVFWYRQTMMQGLELLAYFRNRAPLDDSGMPKDRFSAEMPDATLATLKIQPSEPRDSAVYFCASGLASNRGEKLFFGSGTQLSVL.

The chain has TRBV5-6 and TRBJ2-5, with TRBD2 matching over 10 bases. Germline V gene lookup returns CDR1 SGHDT and CDR2 YYEEEE. CDR3 length: 15 amino acids. The V and J ends lost 4 bases and 5 bases, in that order; junction bases with no gene match: 8. As DNA, the CDR3 is TGTGCCAGCAGCCTGAGCGGGAGGGCCCGGGAGACCCAGTACTTC. Amino acids: CASSLSGRARETQYF.